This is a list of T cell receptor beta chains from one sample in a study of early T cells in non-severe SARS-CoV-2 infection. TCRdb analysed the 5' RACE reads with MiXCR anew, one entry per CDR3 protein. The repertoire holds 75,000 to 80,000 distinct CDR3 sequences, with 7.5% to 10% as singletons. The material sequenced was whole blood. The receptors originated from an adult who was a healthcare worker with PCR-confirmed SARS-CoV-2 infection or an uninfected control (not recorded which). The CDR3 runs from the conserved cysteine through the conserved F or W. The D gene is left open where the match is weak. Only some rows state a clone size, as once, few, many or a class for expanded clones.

CASSLSTSGISQETQYF	TGTGCCAGCAGCCTCTCAACTAGCGGGATATCCCAAGAGACCCAGTACTTC	TRBJ2-5	-	TRBV12-3/TRBV12-4	TRBD2
CASSLGLAARTQYF	TGTGCCAGCAGCCTAGGACTAGCCGCGCGAACGCAGTATTTT	TRBJ2-3	-	TRBV3-1	TRBD2
CASSLDGDIQYF	TGTGCCAGCAGCTTGGACGGGGACATTCAGTACTTC	TRBJ2-4	-	TRBV7-9	-
CASSLGTGTYEQYF	TGTGCCAGCAGCTTAGGAACAGGGACCTACGAGCAGTACTTC	TRBJ2-7	many	TRBV11-2	-
CASTLATRPPEQYF	TGTGCCAGCACTCTGGCCACGAGGCCCCCCGAGCAGTACTTC	TRBJ2-7	-	TRBV28	-
CAWSPAGLPNQPQHF	TGTGCCTGGAGTCCAGCAGGGCTACCAAATCAGCCCCAGCATTTT	TRBJ1-5	few	TRBV30	-
CASNNLADNEQFF	TGTGCCAGCAACAATCTAGCGGACAATGAGCAGTTCTTC	TRBJ2-1	many	TRBV28	TRBD2
CASSLRPGHLQETQYF	TGTGCCAGCAGTTTACGGCCCGGACACCTCCAAGAGACCCAGTACTTC	TRBJ2-5	-	TRBV27	-
CASSQVLLAGGAGELFF	TGTGCCAGCAGCCAAGTGTTGTTAGCGGGAGGTGCCGGGGAGCTGTTTTTT	TRBJ2-2	many	TRBV3-1	TRBD2
CASSSTRGGEQFF	TGTGCCAGCAGCTCAACTCGCGGGGGGGAGCAGTTCTTC	TRBJ2-1	many	TRBV7-3	TRBD2
CASRQGVKTQYF	TGTGCCAGCAGACAGGGTGTGAAGACCCAGTACTTC	TRBJ2-5	few	TRBV28	-
CASSRDGKYNSPLHF	TGTGCCAGCAGTAGGGACGGAAAATATAATTCACCCCTCCATTTT	TRBJ1-6	-	TRBV6-5	-
CASTFLDRDNSPLHF	TGTGCCAGCACCTTCTTGGACAGGGACAATTCACCCCTCCACTTT	TRBJ1-6	few	TRBV28	TRBD1
CASSLFGRGAYNEQFF	TGTGCCAGCAGTTTATTCGGCAGGGGAGCCTACAATGAGCAGTTCTTC	TRBJ2-1	few	TRBV28	-
CASISGLRGRGYEQYF	TGTGCCAGCATCTCTGGCCTCCGGGGGAGAGGGTACGAGCAGTACTTC	TRBJ2-7	many	TRBV9	-
CASCKGALREQYF	TGTGCCAGCTGCAAGGGGGCTCTGCGTGAGCAGTACTTC	TRBJ2-7	once	TRBV28	TRBD1
CSARDYISGAYEQYF	TGCAGTGCTAGAGATTATATTAGCGGAGCCTACGAGCAGTACTTC	TRBJ2-7	few	TRBV20-1	-
CATSDSGTGQYSNQPQHF	TGTGCCACCAGTGATTCCGGGACAGGGCAATATAGCAATCAGCCCCAGCATTTT	TRBJ1-5	many	TRBV24-1	TRBD1
CASSLASGNSYEQYF	TGTGCCAGCAGCTTAGCTAGCGGGAACTCCTACGAGCAGTACTTC	TRBJ2-7	-	TRBV7-2	TRBD2
CASSGTGGNQPQHF	TGTGCCAGCAGTGGGACAGGGGGCAATCAGCCCCAGCATTTT	TRBJ1-5	-	TRBV6-1	TRBD1